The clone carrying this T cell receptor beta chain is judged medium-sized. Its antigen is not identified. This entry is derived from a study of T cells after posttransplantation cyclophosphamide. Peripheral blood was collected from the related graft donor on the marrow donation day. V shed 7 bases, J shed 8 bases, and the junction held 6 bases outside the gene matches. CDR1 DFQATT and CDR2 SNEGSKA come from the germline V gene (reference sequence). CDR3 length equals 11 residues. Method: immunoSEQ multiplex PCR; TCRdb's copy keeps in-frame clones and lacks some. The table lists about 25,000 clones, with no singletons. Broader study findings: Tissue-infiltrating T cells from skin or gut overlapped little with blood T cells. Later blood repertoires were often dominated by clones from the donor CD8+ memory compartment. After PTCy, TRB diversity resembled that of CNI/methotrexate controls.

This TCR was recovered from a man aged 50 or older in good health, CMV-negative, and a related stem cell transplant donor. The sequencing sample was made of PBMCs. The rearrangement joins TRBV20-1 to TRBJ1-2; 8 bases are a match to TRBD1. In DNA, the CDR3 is TGCAGTGGGGGGCAGGGGGCAGGCTACACCTTC. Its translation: CSGGQGAGYTF.